These 25 T cell receptor beta chains share one sample of origin, sequenced in a study of long-term antiretroviral therapy in people with HIV. Runs used v3.0 of the immunoSEQ assay and were done at survey level. Sequencing was performed with immunoSEQ multiplex PCR; in TCRdb, only in-frame clones are kept and a portion is missing. The sample records tens of thousands of clones, around 86% being singletons. The sample was unsorted PBMCs, taken 0.4 years after starting antiretroviral therapy. The receptors stem from a man aged 45-65 years with HIV.

The chain combines TRBV4-1 with TRBJ2-1, with D perhaps matching TRBD2 (5 bases). Germline V gene sequence: CDR1 MGHRA, CDR2 YSYEKL. Trimming removed 5 bases at V and 4 bases at J, with 12 bases between. The CDR3 consists of 14 residues. CDR3 in amino acids: CASSAREGYNEQFF. The CDR3 nucleotides read TGCGCCAGCAGCGCCCGGGAAGGGTACAATGAGCAGTTCTTC.

V is TRBV2 and J is TRBJ1-1; 8 nucleotides align to TRBD1. The CDR3 spans 14 residues. Germline-derived CDR1 and CDR2 are SNHLY and FYNNEI. The junction had 4 bases not matched to a gene; V was cut back by 5 bases and J by 2 bases. CDR3 sequence reads: CASSSDRVNTEAFF. The DNA for the CDR3 is TGTGCCAGCAGTTCGGACAGGGTAAACACTGAAGCTTTCTTT.

Only a few counts were recorded for this clone. This chain connects TRBV19 to TRBJ1-3; 7 bases line up with TRBD1. Per the germline V gene, CDR1 is LNHDA and CDR2 is SQIVND (reference sequence). The CDR3 length is 16 residues. Trimming removed 7 bases from V and 3 bases from J; junction bases left unmatched: 12. The CDR3 protein is CASTQNRGIYGNTIYF. CDR3 nucleotide sequence: TGTGCCAGTACCCAGAACAGGGGAATTTATGGAAACACCATATATTTT.

The gene calls are TRBV7-9 and TRBJ2-7; TRBD1 matches 7 bases. The CDR3 length is 14 residues. CDR1 is SEHNR and CDR2 is FQNEAQ in the germline V gene (reference sequence). V gave up 4 bases and J gave up 3 bases; unmatched junction bases: 6. The CDR3: CASSSRQGGYEQYF. As DNA, the CDR3 is TGTGCCAGCAGCTCTCGACAGGGTGGCTACGAGCAGTACTTC. Using reference TRBV7-9 and TRBJ2-7 for the parts outside the CDR3, the full variable domain is DTGVSQNPRHKITKRGQNVTFRCDPISEHNRLYWYRQTLGQGPEFLTYFQNEAQLEKSRLLSDRFSAERPKGSFSTLEIQRTEQGDSAMYLCASSSRQGGYEQYFGPGTRLTVT.

The gene calls are TRBV19 and TRBJ1-4; no clear D. V lost 3 bases, J lost 3 bases, and 8 bases lay in between. Germline V lookup: CDR1 LNHDA, CDR2 SQIVND (reference sequence). This CDR3 has 14 amino acids. The CDR3 nucleotides are TGTGCCAGTAGTATGGGCAGACCTAATGAAAAACTGTTTTTT. Translating gives CASSMGRPNEKLFF.

This clone was seen just once. This chain joins TRBV30 and TRBJ1-4; D is uncertain. This CDR3 comprises 13 residues. The V end lost 2 bases, the J end lost 6 bases, and 10 bases lay between the germline ends. Germline V gene lookup returns CDR1 GTSNPN and CDR2 SVGIG (reference sequence). The chain's CDR3 is CAWSYGSYEKLFF. CDR3 DNA sequence: TGTGCCTGGAGTTATGGTAGTTATGAAAAACTGTTTTTT.

This clone was detected a few times. The V and J genes are TRBV2 and TRBJ1-6; D call uncertain. V lost 5 bases, J lost 11 bases, and 10 bases lay in between. Per germline, CDR1 SNHLY and CDR2 FYNNEI. This CDR3 comprises 12 residues. CDR3: CASSRILAPLHF. The CDR3 DNA reads as TGTGCCAGCAGTCGTATCTTAGCACCCCTCCACTTT.

The J gene is TRBJ1-2, the V gene TRBV28; 9 bases map to TRBD1. The trim removed 5 bases at V and 8 bases at J, leaving 9 bases unmatched. CDR1 and CDR2 (germline): MDHEN, SYDVKM. The CDR3 contains 14 residues. CDR3 nucleotides: TGTGCCAGCAGTGTGGGACAGGGAAGGTTCGGCTACACCTTC. This gives the protein CASSVGQGRFGYTF.

V is TRBV5-1 and J is TRBJ2-1, with TRBD1 as a possible D gene (5 bases). There are 14 residues in the CDR3. Deletions cut 0 bases from V and 7 bases from J, with 11 bases between. The V gene's germline CDR1 is SGHRS and CDR2 YFSETQ. In DNA form, the CDR3 reads TGCGCCAGCAGCTTGGTCCCAGGGCGGAATGAGCAGTTCTTC. This gives the protein CASSLVPGRNEQFF. Looking up the rest from reference TRBV5-1 and TRBJ2-1 gives the full variable domain: KAGVTQTPRYLIKTRGQQVTLSCSPISGHRSVSWYQQTPGQGLQFLFEYFSETQRNKGNFPGRFSGRQFSNSRSEMNVSTLELGDSALYLCASSLVPGRNEQFFGPGTRLTVL.

This clone was counted only a few times. V and J are TRBV28 and TRBJ1-2; D might be TRBD1 (6 bases). Trimming removed 2 bases at V and 9 bases at J, with 10 bases between. CDR1 MDHEN and CDR2 SYDVKM come from the germline V gene. This CDR3 comprises 12 residues. The CDR3: CASSLRGESYTF. The CDR3 DNA follows: TGTGCCAGCAGTTTAAGGGGGGAAAGCTACACCTTC.

V is TRBV4-3 and J is TRBJ1-4; the match to TRBD1 covers 7 bases. The CDR3 spans 14 residues. V dropped 6 bases and J dropped 6; count of bases not matched to a gene: 7. Per the germline V gene, CDR1 is LGHNA and CDR2 is YSLEER. The CDR3 DNA reads TGCGCCAGCAGTCTTTTAACAGGGGATGAAAAACTGTTTTTT. It codes for CASSLLTGDEKLFF.

The chain couples TRBV6-5 to TRBJ1-5; 9 bases agree with TRBD1. V gave up 6 bases and J gave up 6 bases; unmatched junction bases: 6. The germline gives CDR1 MNHEY, CDR2 SVGAGI. The CDR3 loop spans 14 amino acids. The CDR3 sequence is CASSSTGGRQPQHF. The CDR3 DNA reads TGTGCCAGCAGCTCGACAGGGGGGCGTCAGCCCCAGCATTTT.

The rearrangement joins TRBV11-2 to TRBJ2-3, with D uncertain. This CDR3 has 14 residues. V lost 0 bases and J lost 8, with 12 bases in between. The germline gives CDR1 SGHAT, CDR2 FQNNGV. The CDR3, as DNA: TGTGCCAGCAGCTTAGACTGGTCGGCAGGTACGCAGTATTTT. It specifies CASSLDWSAGTQYF.

This clone was picked up one time. The chain carries TRBV29-1 and TRBJ2-5, with a weak D call TRBD1 (5 bases). Trimming took 4 bases from V and 4 from J, leaving 16 bases between them. There are 14 residues in the CDR3. Germline CDR1 is SQVTM and CDR2 is ANQGSEA. The CDR3 region is CSVATDPLGETQYF. CDR3 bases: TGCAGCGTTGCGACAGACCCTTTGGGAGAGACCCAGTACTTC.

The rearrangement links TRBV18 to TRBJ1-2; D gene unclear. The CDR3 loop spans 13 amino acids. Germline V gives CDR1 KGHSH, CDR2 LQKENI. The V end lost 5 bases, the J end lost 0 bases, and 7 bases lay between the germline ends. The CDR3 DNA reads as TGTGCCAGCTCATCAGGACCTAACTATGGCTACACCTTC. It is translated as CASSSGPNYGYTF.

The V gene is TRBV5-6, the J gene TRBJ1-1; D is ambiguous. The germline V gene encodes CDR1 SGHDT and CDR2 YYEEEE. This CDR3 region has 12 residues. V gave up 4 bases and J gave up 11 bases, with 15 bases separating them. CDR3 DNA: TGTGCCAGCAGCAACCCTCAAGAGAGTGCTTTCTTT. Translating gives CASSNPQESAFF.

The chain joins TRBV19 to TRBJ2-1, with 10 bases fitting TRBD1. Germline V lookup: CDR1 LNHDA, CDR2 SQIVND (reference sequence). The V and J ends lost 5 bases and 7 bases, in that order; junction bases with no gene match: 5. CDR3 length equals 14 residues. CDR3 DNA sequence: TGTGCCAGTAGTTTTGGACAGGGGGGAAATGAGCAGTTCTTC. Translated, it gives CASSFGQGGNEQFF.

V usage is TRBV7-3 and J usage is TRBJ2-3; no clear D gene. CDR1 and CDR2 from the germline V gene are SGHTA and FQGTGA. The ends were cut back, 2 bases at V and 4 bases at J, with 13 bases in the middle. The length of the CDR3 is 15 residues. CDR3 in amino acids: CASSLGRRVADTQYF. CDR3 nucleotides: TGTGCCAGCAGCTTAGGACGAAGGGTAGCAGATACGCAGTATTTT.

The genes are TRBV5-5 and TRBJ2-7; 9 bases align to TRBD2. The CDR3 is 15 amino acids. Trimming took 0 bases from V and 2 from J; bases not matched to a gene: 3. CDR1 and CDR2 (germline): SGHKS, YYEKEE (reference sequence). The CDR3 sequence: CASSLAPSGAYEQYF. The CDR3 DNA reads TGTGCCAGCAGCTTGGCCCCTAGCGGGGCCTACGAGCAGTACTTC.

V usage is TRBV28 and J usage is TRBJ2-5; 8 bases agree with TRBD2. V was pared by 6 bases and J by 5 bases, with 11 bases of the junction left unmatched. Germline V gene lookup returns CDR1 MDHEN and CDR2 SYDVKM. The CDR3 has 15 amino acids. The CDR3 coding sequence is TGTGCCAGCAGCTCCGCGGGGGGCCGGAGTGAGACCCAGTACTTC. This codes for CASSSAGGRSETQYF.

This chain connects TRBV7-8 to TRBJ2-5, with 7 bases identical to TRBD2. The CDR3 extends over 19 amino acids. With V trimmed by 9 bases and J by 3 bases, 25 bases remained unmatched. CDR1 SGHVS and CDR2 FQNEAQ come from the germline V gene. The CDR3: CASTLARWKGQGGEETQYF. As DNA, the CDR3 is TGTGCCAGTACCCTAGCTAGGTGGAAAGGGCAGGGAGGGGAAGAGACCCAGTACTTC.

The rearrangement joins TRBV6-1 to TRBJ2-1; the D gene is possibly TRBD2 (5 bases). The CDR3 has 15 amino acids. Germline V CDR1 and CDR2: MNHNS, SASEGT. V was pared by 7 bases and J by 6 bases, with 19 bases between. The CDR3, as DNA: TGTGCCAGCAACCCAGAGGGCCTGCGGGCCAATGAGCAGTTCTTC. The encoded protein is CASNPEGLRANEQFF.

This clone has a handful of counts. The chain recombines TRBV7-8 with TRBJ2-1; 11 bases map to TRBD1. Trimming took 5 bases from V and 6 from J; bases not matched to a gene: 12. The CDR3 length is 17 residues. Germline CDR1 is SGHVS and CDR2 is FQNEAQ. In DNA, the CDR3 is TGTGCCAGCAGCCCGATCACTGGCGGGACAGGGGGCAATGAGCAGTTCTTC. This gives the protein CASSPITGGTGGNEQFF.

The chain is built from TRBV7-9 and TRBJ2-1, with 8 bases fitting TRBD1. The CDR3 covers 15 residues. After removal of 5 bases from V and 6 bases from J, the junction contained 9 bases not matched to a gene. Germline-derived CDR1 and CDR2 are SEHNR and FQNEAQ (reference sequence). The CDR3 DNA is TGTGCCAGCAGCGACGGACAGGGATTTCGCAATGAGCAGTTCTTC. It is translated as CASSDGQGFRNEQFF. Supplemented by reference TRBV7-9 and TRBJ2-1, the full variable domain reads DTGVSQNPRHKITKRGQNVTFRCDPISEHNRLYWYRQTLGQGPEFLTYFQNEAQLEKSRLLSDRFSAERPKGSFSTLEIQRTEQGDSAMYLCASSDGQGFRNEQFFGPGTRLTVL.

J is TRBJ2-2 and V is TRBV14; D possibly corresponds to TRBD2 (5 bases). Germline V CDR1 and CDR2: SGHDN, FVKESK. V dropped 6 bases and J dropped 5 bases, with 10 bases sitting between them. The CDR3 runs 13 residues. CDR3 DNA: TGTGCCAGCAGGTTAGGAGGAACCGGGGAGCTGTTTTTT. This encodes CASRLGGTGELFF.